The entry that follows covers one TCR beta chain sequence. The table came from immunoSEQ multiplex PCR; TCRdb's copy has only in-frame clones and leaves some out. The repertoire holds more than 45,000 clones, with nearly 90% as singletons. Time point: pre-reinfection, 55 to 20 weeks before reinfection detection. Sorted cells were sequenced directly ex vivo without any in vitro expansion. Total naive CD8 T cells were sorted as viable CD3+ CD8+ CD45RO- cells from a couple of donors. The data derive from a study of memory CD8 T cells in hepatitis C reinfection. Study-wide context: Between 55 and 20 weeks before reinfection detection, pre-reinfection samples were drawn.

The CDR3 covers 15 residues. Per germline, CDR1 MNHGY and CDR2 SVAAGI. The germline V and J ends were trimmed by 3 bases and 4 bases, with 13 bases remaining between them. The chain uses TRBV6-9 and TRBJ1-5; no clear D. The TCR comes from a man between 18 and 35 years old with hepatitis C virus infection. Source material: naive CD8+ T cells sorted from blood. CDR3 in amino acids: CASSYGVLDNQPQHF. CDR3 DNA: TGTGCCAGCAGTTACGGGGTTTTGGATAATCAGCCCCAGCATTTT.